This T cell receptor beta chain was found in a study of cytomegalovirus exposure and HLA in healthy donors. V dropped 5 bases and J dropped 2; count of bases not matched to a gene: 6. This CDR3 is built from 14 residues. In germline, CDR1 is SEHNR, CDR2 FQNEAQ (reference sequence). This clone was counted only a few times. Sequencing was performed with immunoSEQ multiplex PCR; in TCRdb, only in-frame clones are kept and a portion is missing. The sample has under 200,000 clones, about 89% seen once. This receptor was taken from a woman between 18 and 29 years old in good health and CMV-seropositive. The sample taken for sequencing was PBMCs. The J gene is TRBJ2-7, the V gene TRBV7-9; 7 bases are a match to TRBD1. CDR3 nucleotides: TGTGCCAGCAGCCCGAGGACAGGCGCCTACGAGCAGTACTTC. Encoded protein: CASSPRTGAYEQYF.